This T cell receptor (beta chain) is from a study of T cells in Graves' hyperthyroidism and ophthalmopathy (dated by TCRdb to about 2019). In the study overall: Peripheral blood samples were taken at the time of initial diagnosis, prior to any treatment. The study also compared thyroid tissue and blood T-cell repertoires from roughly 6 Graves' hyperthyroidism patients. The 95 to 100 discovery patients were randomly divided into training and test sets at a 7:3 ratio. According to the paper, TCR Vbeta CDR3 sequencing was carried out on roughly 130 peripheral blood samples, which came from 40 to 45 ophthalmopathy, about 75 hyperthyroidism and some 17 progressor patients. After sampling, hyperthyroidism patients received methimazole starting at 30 mg daily, and ophthalmopathy patients received high-dose intravenous methylprednisolone. Prospective prediction of ophthalmopathy was tested in an independent validation cohort consisting of fewer than 20 hyperthyroidism patients and about 17 patients who later progressed to ophthalmopathy. A discovery cohort of about a hundred patients, about 43 with Graves' ophthalmopathy and approximately 60 with stable Graves' hyperthyroidism, was used to find distinguishing TCR V-J signatures. Paper-wide results and their limitations: A model built on a 13 V-J signature distinguished ophthalmopathy from stable hyperthyroidism, reaching 85% to 90% sensitivity and 81.08% specificity in cross-validation and 80%/75% in testing. No statistical method was used to set the sample size in advance, and investigators knew the group allocation. Most expanded thyroid clonotypes (frequency above 0.001) were also detected in blood, suggesting blood repertoires may reflect thyroid immune responses. In validation, the model predicted progression to ophthalmopathy a median of roughly 6.2 months before onset, with 70% to 71% sensitivity and roughly 79% specificity.

TCR beta CDR3 regions were amplified from RNA transcripts. The first round of RT-PCR for the TCR CDR3 was performed with the HTBI primer set and the Qiagen OneStep RT-PCR kit. A second multiplex PCR round built the libraries, followed by size selection and purification. Libraries were sequenced paired-end with 100 bp reads on an Illumina HiSeq2000. In the paper's pipeline: SOAPnuke was used to process the raw data, with reads discarded if the reads contained adapters or uncalled bases, had a mean Phred below 15, or lacked an exact constant-primer or identifier match. High-quality paired reads were merged with COPE v1.2.5, and unique nucleotide sequences were defined as clonotypes. MiTCR v1.1 was used to align the clonotypes against IMGT TRBV, TRBD and TRBJ reference segments. Only V-J combinations with frequency above 0.0001, covering approximately 99% of repertoires, were analysed. The TCS score was defined as F50 (clonal expansion) divided by E x V (chaos), with BLOSUM62-based TCRdist calculated between CDR3 peptides within each V-J. Welch's t-statistics and random forest reduced fewer than 550 V-J features to 13, which were used in a naive Bayes classifier (R e1071). TCRdb reprocessing: public reads trimmed at Q25 with fastp, clones called with MiXCR, in-frame beta chains kept. All rows with the same CDR3 protein become a single entry with the most common DNA and genes. TCRdb's processing, not the authors' own work, is the source of the V and J calls. The table for this sample lists a few hundred thousand distinct CDR3 sequences; around a sixth of them were counted only once. Of the sample, 45% to 55% falls within the top ten clones.

Graves' hyperthyroidism was defined as stable when no progression to ophthalmopathy occurred over 18 months of follow-up. The hyperthyroidism patients were between 18 and 65 years old and newly diagnosed, with a disease duration of less than 2 months. The study excluded patients with uncontrolled infections, other autoimmune diseases, pregnancy or lactation. Diagnoses relied on clinical symptoms, serum thyroxine and TRAb, thyroid ultrasound and orbital computed tomography. PBMCs were separated from 7.5 to 10 ml of fresh peripheral blood using Ficoll-Paque density gradient centrifugation. Total RNA was extracted with Trizol reagent, and quality was checked on an Agilent 2100 Bioanalyzer. A word on this clonotype: Its antigen is currently not known. Per-base quality was not reported, and no clone a single base away is much larger than it.

V and J are trimmed by 2 bases and 5 bases, and the gene matches miss 17 bases of the junction. From its cysteine to its phenylalanine, the CDR3 spans 20 amino acids. The sequence is cut down to CDR3 DNA, 60 bases in frame from base 1. CDR1 and CDR2 are read off the germline V gene as MDHEN and SYDVKM. This clonotype originated in a woman aged 45-65 years with Graves' hyperthyroidism. The sample taken for sequencing was blood. The chain uses TRBV28 and TRBJ2-5, with 13 central nucleotides matching TRBD2. The nucleotide sequence is TGTGCCAGCAGTTTACTCACTAGCGGGAGGGCCCTCTGGCTTCAGGAGACCCAGTACTTC. The translation is CASSLLTSGRALWLQETQYF.